A selection of T cell receptor beta chains follows, all from one sample in a study of CD8+ T cells in alopecia areata. Libraries were prepared by immunoSEQ multiplex PCR; TCRdb keeps only in-frame clonotypes and omits some of them. The sample holds hundreds of thousands of clones, more than 45% seen once. The sample consisted of CD4+ T cells sorted from blood, taken at week 0. These receptors came from a human donor with alopecia areata. Both conserved end residues are part of each CDR3. D genes are given only for firm matches. A row's size may be missing; if present it is once, few, many or a size class.

V gene: TRBV30; J gene: TRBJ1-5; D gene: .; clone size: .; CDR3 DNA: TGTGCCTGGAGTATTCGGGCGGCTCAGCCCCAGCATTTT; CDR3 protein: CAWSIRAAQPQHF
V gene: TRBV2; J gene: TRBJ2-3; D gene: .; clone size: .; CDR3 DNA: TGTGCCAGCAGTGAAGTTACGGGGGCCCATCTGGATACGCAGTATTTT; CDR3 protein: CASSEVTGAHLDTQYF
V gene: TRBV30; J gene: TRBJ1-6; D gene: .; clone size: .; CDR3 DNA: TGTGCCTGGAGTTGGGCGAATTCACCCCTCCACTTT; CDR3 protein: CAWSWANSPLHF
V gene: TRBV6-1; J gene: TRBJ2-1; D gene: .; clone size: .; CDR3 DNA: TGTGCCAGCAGCTGGATGAACAATGAGCAGTTCTTC; CDR3 protein: CASSWMNNEQFF
V gene: TRBV2; J gene: TRBJ1-4; D gene: TRBD1; clone size: .; CDR3 DNA: TGTGCCAGCAGTCAAGACAGGGTTTTAAATGAAAAACTGTTTTTT; CDR3 protein: CASSQDRVLNEKLFF
V gene: TRBV6-5; J gene: TRBJ2-2; D gene: .; clone size: .; CDR3 DNA: TGTGCCAGCAGTTCCCTCCGCAGGGTGGCCGGGGAGCTGTTTTTT; CDR3 protein: CASSSLRRVAGELFF
V gene: TRBV4-1; J gene: TRBJ1-2; D gene: .; clone size: .; CDR3 DNA: TGCGCCAGCAGCCAAGAAAGGAAAGGGACCTATCAGAATGGCTACACCTTC; CDR3 protein: CASSQERKGTYQNGYTF
V gene: TRBV7-2; J gene: TRBJ2-1; D gene: .; clone size: .; CDR3 DNA: TGTGCCAGCAGCCAGGACTATGGTGAGCAGTTCTTC; CDR3 protein: CASSQDYGEQFF
V gene: TRBV7-9; J gene: TRBJ2-2; D gene: TRBD2; clone size: once; CDR3 DNA: TGTGCCAGCAGCTTAGCACTAGCGGGAGGCCGCACCGGGGAGCTGTTTTTT; CDR3 protein: CASSLALAGGRTGELFF
V gene: TRBV5-6; J gene: TRBJ2-1; D gene: TRBD2; clone size: once; CDR3 DNA: TGTGCCAGCAGCTTTCTAGCGGGGGAGCAGTTCTTC; CDR3 protein: CASSFLAGEQFF
V gene: TRBV4-1; J gene: TRBJ1-1; D gene: TRBD1; clone size: .; CDR3 DNA: TGCGCCAGCAGCCTGCTTGTTGGGGGGACAGGATACACTGAAGCTTTCTTT; CDR3 protein: CASSLLVGGTGYTEAFF
V gene: TRBV18; J gene: TRBJ2-1; D gene: TRBD2; clone size: .; CDR3 DNA: TGTGCCAGCTCACCACCTTGGGGGACTAGCGCTGTCTCGCAGTTCTTC; CDR3 protein: CASSPPWGTSAVSQFF
V gene: TRBV29-1; J gene: TRBJ2-7; D gene: .; clone size: .; CDR3 DNA: TGCAGCGTTGTAGGATCCTACGAGCAGTACTTC; CDR3 protein: CSVVGSYEQYF
V gene: TRBV6-5; J gene: TRBJ2-2; D gene: .; clone size: .; CDR3 DNA: TGTGCCAGCAGTTACAACACCGGGGAGCTGTTTTTT; CDR3 protein: CASSYNTGELFF
V gene: TRBV6-1; J gene: TRBJ2-2; D gene: .; clone size: .; CDR3 DNA: TGTGCCAGCAGTGCTTACACCGGGGAGCTGTTTTTT; CDR3 protein: CASSAYTGELFF
V gene: TRBV6-6; J gene: TRBJ1-1; D gene: .; clone size: .; CDR3 DNA: TGTGCCACCTTACCACAGGGAACCGGAGACACTGAAGCTTTCTTT; CDR3 protein: CATLPQGTGDTEAFF
V gene: TRBV6-1; J gene: TRBJ1-1; D gene: .; clone size: .; CDR3 DNA: TGTGCCATCCGCGGTCGGGGAACGAACACTGAAGCTTTCTTT; CDR3 protein: CAIRGRGTNTEAFF
V gene: TRBV11-2; J gene: TRBJ1-1; D gene: .; clone size: .; CDR3 DNA: TGTGCCAGCAGTTTGGGCGGGGACACTGAAGCTTTCTTT; CDR3 protein: CASSLGGDTEAFF
V gene: TRBV6-1; J gene: TRBJ2-7; D gene: .; clone size: few; CDR3 DNA: TGTGCCAGCAGTGAAGCGGGAGATTACGAGCAGTACTTC; CDR3 protein: CASSEAGDYEQYF
V gene: TRBV7-8; J gene: TRBJ1-3; D gene: .; clone size: few; CDR3 DNA: TGTGCCAGCAGCTTAGCCGGAAACACCATATATTTT; CDR3 protein: CASSLAGNTIYF
V gene: TRBV9; J gene: TRBJ2-7; D gene: .; clone size: .; CDR3 DNA: TGTGCCAGCAGTGCCTGGGAACTCTACGAGCAGTACTTC; CDR3 protein: CASSAWELYEQYF
V gene: TRBV6-1; J gene: TRBJ2-2; D gene: TRBD1; clone size: few; CDR3 DNA: TGTGCCAGTGTTCGGACAGGGAACACCGGGGAGCTGTTTTTT; CDR3 protein: CASVRTGNTGELFF
V gene: TRBV9; J gene: TRBJ1-3; D gene: .; clone size: .; CDR3 DNA: TGTGCCAGCAGCACTAGAGGAAACACCATATATTTT; CDR3 protein: CASSTRGNTIYF
V gene: TRBV7-9; J gene: TRBJ1-1; D gene: TRBD1; clone size: .; CDR3 DNA: TGTGCCAGCAGCTCGCCGACAGGGCTGACCACTGAAGCTTTCTTT; CDR3 protein: CASSSPTGLTTEAFF
V gene: TRBV25-1; J gene: TRBJ2-3; D gene: TRBD1; clone size: few; CDR3 DNA: TGTGCCAGCAGTCACAGAGGGACAGCCACAGATACGCAGTATTTT; CDR3 protein: CASSHRGTATDTQYF
V gene: TRBV6-5; J gene: TRBJ1-2; D gene: .; clone size: .; CDR3 DNA: TGTGCCAGCAGTTCGACAGTCTCTAACTATGGCTACACCTTC; CDR3 protein: CASSSTVSNYGYTF
V gene: TRBV6-1; J gene: TRBJ2-1; D gene: TRBD1; clone size: few; CDR3 DNA: TGTGCCAGTAACCCGGGACAGGGATACAATGAGCAGTTCTTC; CDR3 protein: CASNPGQGYNEQFF
V gene: TRBV30; J gene: TRBJ2-2; D gene: .; clone size: .; CDR3 DNA: TGTGCCTGGAGTACTGACAGCTATTTCACCGGGGAGCTGTTTTTT; CDR3 protein: CAWSTDSYFTGELFF
V gene: TRBV30; J gene: TRBJ1-2; D gene: .; clone size: .; CDR3 DNA: TGTGCCTGGAGTGCACCCCCGGCGTCCGTGGGCTACACCTTC; CDR3 protein: CAWSAPPASVGYTF
V gene: TRBV30; J gene: TRBJ1-1; D gene: .; clone size: .; CDR3 DNA: TGTGCCTGGAATCCAGGTTGGTCTGAAGCTTTCTTT; CDR3 protein: CAWNPGWSEAFF
V gene: TRBV29-1; J gene: TRBJ2-3; D gene: TRBD1; clone size: once; CDR3 DNA: TGCAGCGTTCACCCCGGGACAGGGAACAGTTTCACAGATACGCAGTATTTT; CDR3 protein: CSVHPGTGNSFTDTQYF
V gene: TRBV30; J gene: TRBJ2-2; D gene: .; clone size: .; CDR3 DNA: TGTGCCTGGAGTGTAGTCGGGGGGAACACCGGGGAGCTGTTTTTT; CDR3 protein: CAWSVVGGNTGELFF
V gene: TRBV6-6; J gene: TRBJ2-7; D gene: TRBD2; clone size: once; CDR3 DNA: TGTGCCAGCAAAGTAGCGGGAGGCACCTACGAGCAGTACTTC; CDR3 protein: CASKVAGGTYEQYF
V gene: TRBV15; J gene: TRBJ2-2; D gene: .; clone size: .; CDR3 DNA: TGTGCCACAGAGTTGGGGGGCGCGAGGGCCGGGGAGCTGTTTTTT; CDR3 protein: CATELGGARAGELFF
V gene: TRBV29-1; J gene: TRBJ2-5; D gene: .; clone size: .; CDR3 DNA: TGCAGCGTTGAAGAGCCTGCGGAGACCCAGTACTTC; CDR3 protein: CSVEEPAETQYF
V gene: TRBV6-1; J gene: TRBJ2-7; D gene: TRBD2; clone size: .; CDR3 DNA: TGTGCCAGCAGTGGCCTCGGGGGGTTTACCTACGAGCAGTACTTC; CDR3 protein: CASSGLGGFTYEQYF
V gene: TRBV29-1; J gene: TRBJ2-2; D gene: .; clone size: .; CDR3 DNA: TGCAGCGTTGTTCCTTCGGACACCGGGGAGCTGTTTTTT; CDR3 protein: CSVVPSDTGELFF
V gene: TRBV30; J gene: TRBJ2-2; D gene: .; clone size: .; CDR3 DNA: TGTGCCTGGAGTCTACAGGGAACCGGGGAGCTGTTTTTT; CDR3 protein: CAWSLQGTGELFF
V gene: TRBV7-9; J gene: TRBJ1-2; D gene: .; clone size: .; CDR3 DNA: TGTGCCAGCAGCTCCGGGCCCTCTAACTATGGCTACACCTTC; CDR3 protein: CASSSGPSNYGYTF
V gene: TRBV30; J gene: TRBJ2-2; D gene: .; clone size: .; CDR3 DNA: TGTGCCTGGAGTACGAAGAACACCGGGGAGCTGTTTTTT; CDR3 protein: CAWSTKNTGELFF
V gene: TRBV5-1; J gene: TRBJ1-2; D gene: .; clone size: .; CDR3 DNA: TGCGCCAGCAGCTTGGGTCGTCAGGGGTATGGCTACACCTTC; CDR3 protein: CASSLGRQGYGYTF
V gene: TRBV6-1; J gene: TRBJ1-5; D gene: .; clone size: .; CDR3 DNA: TGTGCCAGCAGTGAACATAGGGGAAATCAGCCCCAGCATTTT; CDR3 protein: CASSEHRGNQPQHF
V gene: TRBV6-5; J gene: TRBJ1-5; D gene: .; clone size: .; CDR3 DNA: TGTGCCAGCAGTTACAGTCTTAATAGCAATCAGCCCCAGCATTTT; CDR3 protein: CASSYSLNSNQPQHF
V gene: TRBV11-2; J gene: TRBJ1-5; D gene: TRBD1; clone size: .; CDR3 DNA: TGTGCCAGCAGCTCGTTGCAGGGGGCGCGCAATCAGCCCCAGCATTTT; CDR3 protein: CASSSLQGARNQPQHF
V gene: TRBV4-1; J gene: TRBJ2-5; D gene: .; clone size: .; CDR3 DNA: TGCGCCAGCAGCCGGCAGGCAAACAAACAAGAGACCCAGTACTTC; CDR3 protein: CASSRQANKQETQYF
V gene: TRBV18; J gene: TRBJ1-5; D gene: .; clone size: .; CDR3 DNA: TGTGCCAGCTCACCACGCAGGGACAATCAGCCCCAGCATTTT; CDR3 protein: CASSPRRDNQPQHF
V gene: TRBV19; J gene: TRBJ2-5; D gene: .; clone size: .; CDR3 DNA: TGTGCCAGTAGCTTGGAGACTAGTTCGAAGACCCAGTACTTC; CDR3 protein: CASSLETSSKTQYF
V gene: TRBV4-1; J gene: TRBJ1-4; D gene: .; clone size: .; CDR3 DNA: TGCGCCAGCAGCCAAGATTTCGGAACCAATGAAAAACTGTTTTTT; CDR3 protein: CASSQDFGTNEKLFF
V gene: TRBV7-9; J gene: TRBJ2-2; D gene: .; clone size: few; CDR3 DNA: TGTGCCAGCAGCCCCCAGAGGACCGGGGAGCTGTTTTTT; CDR3 protein: CASSPQRTGELFF
V gene: TRBV6-6; J gene: TRBJ1-1; D gene: .; clone size: .; CDR3 DNA: TGTGCCAGCAGTGGGGTCACTGAAGCTTTCTTT; CDR3 protein: CASSGVTEAFF
V gene: TRBV10-3; J gene: TRBJ2-3; D gene: TRBD2; clone size: .; CDR3 DNA: TGTGCCATCAATTCCCCAAGTGGACTAGCGGATAGCACAGATACGCAGTATTTT; CDR3 protein: CAINSPSGLADSTDTQYF
V gene: TRBV29-1; J gene: TRBJ1-2; D gene: .; clone size: .; CDR3 DNA: TGCAGCGTTGAAGACGGCTATGGCTACACCTTC; CDR3 protein: CSVEDGYGYTF
V gene: TRBV18; J gene: TRBJ2-7; D gene: .; clone size: .; CDR3 DNA: TGTGCCAGCTCACCCCCCCCAGCTTCCTCCTACGAGCAGTACTTC; CDR3 protein: CASSPPPASSYEQYF
V gene: TRBV15; J gene: TRBJ2-1; D gene: TRBD2; clone size: .; CDR3 DNA: TGTGCCACCAGCAGGGGGGGCGCTAGCGGGAAAGGTTCCTACAATGAGCAGTTCTTC; CDR3 protein: CATSRGGASGKGSYNEQFF
V gene: TRBV29-1; J gene: TRBJ2-5; D gene: TRBD2; clone size: .; CDR3 DNA: TGCAGCGCTTCCCCGGGACTAGCGGGAGGTACGGCAGGGGCGACCCAGTACTTC; CDR3 protein: CSASPGLAGGTAGATQYF